This TCR beta chain was captured by sequencing in a study of early T cells in non-severe SARS-CoV-2 infection. About the research overall: The sequenced material was bulk RNA from unsorted whole blood, and its chains were unpaired. Findings and limits, study-wide: Database matching using VDJdb favored anti-spike CD8 responses, with private and CD4 specificities left missing.

Germline lookup yields CDR1 LGHNA and CDR2 YSLEER. The length of the CDR3 is 15 residues. Unique molecular identifier tags were affixed to discrete cDNA molecules. TCRdb used MiXCR to reprocess the 5' RACE reads, holding one entry per CDR3 protein. In the table there are about 64,000 distinct CDR3 sequences, roughly 13% of which are singletons. A word on this clonotype: Its antigen is still unknown. One end of the junction is discordant with germline, which a read error may explain.

The material sequenced was whole blood. The chain has TRBV4-3 and TRBJ1-2; 8 bases match TRBD1. The TCR was taken from an adult who was a healthcare worker with PCR-confirmed SARS-CoV-2 infection or an uninfected control (not recorded which). In nucleotides, the CDR3 is TGCGCCAGCAGCCATACAGGGACAGGCCTCTATGGGTACACCTTC. Its protein product is CASSHTGTGLYGYTF.